This entry concerns a single T cell receptor (beta chain). The antigen remains undetermined. This entry belongs to a study of vaccination and CD4 T cells after COVID-19. Study as a whole: Overlapping spike pools from SARS-CoV-2 and HCoV-NL63, HCoV-OC43 and HCoV-229E served as culture stimuli.

The germline V gene encodes CDR1 SGHRS and CDR2 YFSETQ. After removal of 6 bases from V and 2 bases from J, the junction contained 7 bases not matched to a gene. The CDR3 covers 14 residues. Treatment: roughly 10-day PBMC culture with coronavirus spike peptide pools or control peptides (ViraFEST assay). Samples of CD4+ T cells were obtained from the unexposed donor before the COVID-19 pandemic (2011-2018). Isolation of CD4+ T cells by negative selection took place after nine to ten days of culture. Cultured CD4+ T cell DNA underwent sequencing with the Oncomine TCR Beta short-read assay. Investigators obtained genomic DNA by extraction from cultured CD4+ T cells. TCRdb reprocessed the PCR reads via MiXCR and lists one record per CDR3 protein. The sample includes some 9,000 distinct CDR3 sequences, about 28% of them seen just once.

The chain recombines TRBV5-1 with TRBJ2-5, with TRBD1 identical over 7 bases. Sequencing was carried out using CD4+ T cells from blood, cultured in vitro. The sequence came from a human donor in good health. CDR3 sequence reads: CASTPQGVQETQYF. CDR3 DNA: TGCGCCAGCACCCCGCAGGGGGTTCAAGAGACCCAGTACTTC.